The clone carrying this TCR beta chain has a count of ten or more. Antigen unknown. These data belong to a study of response to subunit inactivated influenza vaccine. Study-level findings and limits: Only a handful of new T cells, the authors suggested, are recruited with each seasonal influenza vaccination.

TCRdb re-called the RT-PCR reads through MiXCR, storing one row per CDR3 protein. The sample includes 300,000 to 350,000 distinct CDR3 sequences, roughly 22% of them seen just once. The trim removed 1 base at V and 7 bases at J, leaving 5 bases unmatched. This CDR3 has 15 amino acids. Material: PBMCs from blood, obtained less than 22 months after vaccination. The origin of this receptor is a man between 50 and 75 years old who received an inactivated influenza vaccine. The rearrangement joins TRBV12-3 or TRBV12-4 to TRBJ1-5; 9 bases are a match to TRBD1. For the CDR3, the DNA is TGTGCCAGCAGTTTAGTCGGGACAGGGAACCAGCCCCAGCATTTT. This encodes CASSLVGTGNQPQHF.